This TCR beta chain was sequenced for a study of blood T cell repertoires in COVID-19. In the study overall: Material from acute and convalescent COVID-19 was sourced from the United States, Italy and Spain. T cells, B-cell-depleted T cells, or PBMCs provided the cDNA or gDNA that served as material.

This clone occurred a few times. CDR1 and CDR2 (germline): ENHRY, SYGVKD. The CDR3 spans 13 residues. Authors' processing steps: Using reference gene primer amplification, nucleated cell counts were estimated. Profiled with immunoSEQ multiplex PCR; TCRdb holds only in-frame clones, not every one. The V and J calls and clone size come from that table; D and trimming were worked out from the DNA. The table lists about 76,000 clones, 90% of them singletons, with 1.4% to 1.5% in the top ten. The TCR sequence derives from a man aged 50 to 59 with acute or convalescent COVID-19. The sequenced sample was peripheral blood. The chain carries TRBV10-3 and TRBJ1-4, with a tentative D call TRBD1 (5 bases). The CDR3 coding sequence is TGTGCAAGCGGGGACGCAACTAATGAAAAACTGTTTTTT. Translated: CASGDATNEKLFF.